Each of the 32 T cell receptor beta chains below was sequenced from the same sample in a study of chemoradiotherapy in HPV16-positive cancers. Method: immunoSEQ multiplex PCR; TCRdb's copy keeps in-frame clones and lacks some. The sample gives approximately 50,000 clones, 90% of which show up once; roughly 3.3% is in the top ten. The sample here was blood, taken from a patient who underwent chemoradiotherapy. These receptors came from a human donor with HPV-associated anogenital cancer.

The CDR3 bases are TGTGCCAGCAGCTTGGGGGCAGGGCCCCTCTACGAGCAGTACTTC. Its translation is CASSLGAGPLYEQYF. The chain couples TRBV5-4 to TRBJ2-7; D possibly corresponds to TRBD1 (5 bases). The V end lost 0 bases, the J end lost 3 bases, and 13 bases lay between the germline ends. This CDR3 is 15 amino acids long. Germline CDR1 SGHNT, CDR2 YYREEE (reference sequence).

This clone was recorded once. The chain recombines TRBV30 with TRBJ1-1; TRBD1 is a possible D gene (5 bases). Trimming cost V 4 bases and J 1 base, with 7 bases left between them. CDR3 size: 12 residues. CDR1 is GTSNPN and CDR2 is SVGIG in the germline V gene (reference sequence). As DNA, the CDR3 is TGTGCCTGGATACAGGAGAACACTGAAGCTTTCTTT. It encodes CAWIQENTEAFF. Full variable domain (remainder filled in from reference TRBV30 and TRBJ1-1): SQTIHQWPATLVQPVGSPLSLECTVEGTSNPNLYWYRQAAGRGLQLLFYSVGIGQISSEVPQNLSASRPQDRQFILSSKKLLLSDSGFYLCAWIQENTEAFFGQGTRLTVV.

This clone appeared once. The chain employs TRBV5-1 and TRBJ2-5; D might be TRBD1 (6 bases). The germline V and J ends were trimmed by 1 base and 10 bases, with 14 bases remaining between them. Germline V gene lookup returns CDR1 SGHRS and CDR2 YFSETQ. The length of the CDR3 is 13 residues. DNA for the CDR3: TGCGCCAGCAGCTTGTCACAGGGCGGTAGCCAGTACTTC. Translation: CASSLSQGGSQYF.

This clone was seen more than once but under ten times. This chain links TRBV9 with TRBJ1-1, with D possibly matching TRBD1 (6 bases). The germline V gene has CDR1 SGDLS and CDR2 YYNGEE. V lost 1 base, J lost 5 bases, and 12 bases lay in between. This CDR3 region has 14 residues. Here the CDR3 reads CASSVTGWETEAFF. CDR3 in DNA: TGTGCCAGCAGCGTAACAGGGTGGGAGACTGAAGCTTTCTTT.

The rearrangement uses TRBV7-2 and TRBJ2-5, with 10 bases matching TRBD1. The CDR3 extends over 14 amino acids. Germline CDR1 is SGHTA and CDR2 is FQGNSA. J gave up 5 bases and V 4 bases, and 4 bases lay outside the gene matches. CDR3 DNA sequence: TGTGCCAGCAGCTACCGGACAGGGGGGGAGACCCAGTACTTC. Its translation: CASSYRTGGETQYF.

The V and J genes are TRBV6-5 and TRBJ1-5; the D is unclear. The CDR3 contains 14 residues. The germline V gene encodes CDR1 MNHEY and CDR2 SVGAGI. The V gene lost 0 bases and the J gene lost 4 bases, with 7 bases spanning the gap. CDR3: CASSYSEGNQPQHF. Here the CDR3 DNA reads TGTGCCAGCAGTTACTCGGAAGGAAATCAGCCCCAGCATTTT.

The chain couples TRBV29-1 to TRBJ2-1; D might be TRBD1 (6 bases). CDR1 is SQVTM, CDR2 ANQGSEA, per germline. The ends were cut back, 7 bases at V and 2 bases at J, with 21 bases in the middle. CDR3 size: 16 residues. CDR3 nucleotide sequence: TGCAGCGCTGGGACCCTGGACAGCCCGACCTACAATGAGCAGTTCTTC. It is translated as CSAGTLDSPTYNEQFF.

The rearrangement joins TRBV4-1 to TRBJ1-6, with D possibly matching TRBD1 (6 bases). The CDR3 contains 15 residues. Trimming cost V 1 base and J 7 bases, with 11 bases left between them. The germline V gene has CDR1 MGHRA and CDR2 YSYEKL. The CDR3, as DNA: TGCGCCAGCAGCCAAGTACAGGGAATAAATTCACCCCTCCACTTT. This gives the protein CASSQVQGINSPLHF.

The V gene is TRBV19, the J gene TRBJ1-6; maybe TRBD1 (5 bases). The CDR3 runs to 16 residues. Trimming left V 5 bases short and J 0 bases short, with 11 bases between. Per the germline V gene, CDR1 is LNHDA and CDR2 is SQIVND (reference sequence). CDR3 DNA sequence: TGTGCCAGTAGTTTACGACAGAGCTCCTATAATTCACCCCTCCACTTT. Its translation is CASSLRQSSYNSPLHF.

This clone was counted between two and nine times. The V call is TRBV6-5, the J call TRBJ1-2; D might be TRBD1 (5 bases). The germline V gene has CDR1 MNHEY and CDR2 SVGAGI. The CDR3 length is 14 residues. Trimming pared 5 bases from V and 4 bases from J, leaving 14 bases between. CDR3 nucleotides: TGTGCCAGCAGTAACCCGACAGCTTCCTATGGCTACACCTTC. It is translated as CASSNPTASYGYTF.

Note on this clone: Additional DNA sequences in this sample encode the identical CDR3. V is TRBV6-5 and J is TRBJ1-5, with D perhaps matching TRBD1 (5 bases). With 3 bases removed from V and 1 base from J, the gap between germline ends came to 7 bases. Germline loops: CDR1 MNHEY, CDR2 SVGAGI. CDR3 size: 14 residues. CDR3 nucleotide sequence: TGTGCCAGCAGTTATGGGGGGAGCAATCAGCCCCAGCATTTT. Translating it yields CASSYGGSNQPQHF.

The J gene is TRBJ1-1, the V gene TRBV9, with D possibly matching TRBD1 (5 bases). The ends were cut back, 0 bases at V and 2 bases at J, with 8 bases in the middle. Germline loops: CDR1 SGDLS, CDR2 YYNGEE. CDR3 length equals 14 residues. CDR3 coding DNA: TGTGCCAGCAGCGTAGACCAGGGAAACACTGAAGCTTTCTTT. Its translation: CASSVDQGNTEAFF.

The chain carries TRBV19 and TRBJ2-7; no definite D call. Per the germline V gene, CDR1 is LNHDA and CDR2 is SQIVND (reference sequence). The CDR3 length is 14 residues. Trimming shortened V by 6 bases and J by 4 bases, and 16 bases separated the two germline ends. Written as DNA, the CDR3 is TGTGCCAGTAGGCTGCGTGAAGGGTTGTACGAGCAGTACTTC. Translated: CASRLREGLYEQYF.

J is TRBJ2-6 and V is TRBV7-6; D gene ambiguous. This CDR3 has 15 amino acids. V lost 1 base and J lost 0, with 4 bases in between. Per germline, CDR1 SGHVS and CDR2 FNYEAQ. The CDR3 bases are TGTGCCAGCAGCTTAGTCCTCTCTGGGGCCAACGTCCTGACTTTC. It translates to CASSLVLSGANVLTF.

For the CDR3, the DNA is TGTGCCAGCAGCTCCGGGACAAGGCCCGGCTACACCTTC. Translation: CASSSGTRPGYTF. The chain recombines TRBV6-5 with TRBJ1-2; perhaps TRBD1 as D (6 bases). The germline V gene has CDR1 MNHEY and CDR2 SVGAGI. Trimming removed 6 bases at V and 8 bases at J, with 16 bases between. The CDR3 has 13 amino acids.

This chain connects TRBV13 to TRBJ2-7; 12 bases line up with TRBD2. The CDR3 is made up of 15 amino acids. The J segment lost 2 bases and the V segment lost 8 bases, leaving 7 bases of the junction unmatched. Germline V gene sequence: CDR1 PRHDT, CDR2 FYEKMQ (reference sequence). CDR3 DNA sequence: TGTGCCAGCCGCCTCGGGACTAGCGGGCCCTACGAGCAGTACTTC. Amino acid sequence: CASRLGTSGPYEQYF.

The chain has TRBV4-1 and TRBJ2-3; a possible D gene is TRBD2 (7 bases). CDR1 and CDR2 from the germline V gene are MGHRA and YSYEKL. CDR3 length equals 15 residues. V was cut by 3 bases and J by 1 base, with 11 bases left in between. Here the CDR3 DNA reads TGCGCCAGCAGCCAGCGGGGGCTGCGCACAGATACGCAGTATTTT. Translation gives CASSQRGLRTDTQYF.

The table lists this clone with a count of one. This rearrangement joins TRBV4-3 to TRBJ1-2; TRBD1 is a possible D gene (5 bases). The V gene's germline CDR1 is LGHNA and CDR2 YSLEER. The CDR3 has 16 residues. V gave up 0 bases and J gave up 0 bases, with 11 bases separating them. DNA for the CDR3: TGCGCCAGCAGCCAAGAAACCGGGGCGACTAACTATGGCTACACCTTC. Translation: CASSQETGATNYGYTF.

V is TRBV11-3 and J is TRBJ1-1, with D perhaps TRBD1 (5 bases). Trimming pared 3 bases from V and 4 bases from J, leaving 9 bases between. The CDR3 runs 13 residues. Germline assignment: CDR1 SGHNT and CDR2 YENEEA. The CDR3 is CASSLTAATEAFF. The CDR3 DNA sequence: TGTGCCAGCAGCTTGACAGCAGCCACTGAAGCTTTCTTT.

V gene TRBV5-1 combines with J gene TRBJ1-1, with D hard to call. The CDR3 is 14 amino acids. Germline CDR1 and CDR2: SGHRS and YFSETQ. Trimming stripped 3 bases from V and 0 bases from J, with 9 bases between. CDR3 amino acids: CASSSSTLNTEAFF. In DNA form, the CDR3 reads TGCGCCAGCAGCTCCTCGACCCTGAACACTGAAGCTTTCTTT.

This clone was observed a few times. V usage is TRBV18 and J usage is TRBJ1-1; possible D gene TRBD1, 5 bases. Trimming pared 0 bases from V and 4 bases from J, leaving 9 bases between. Germline V gene data show CDR1 as KGHSH and CDR2 as LQKENI. CDR3 length: 14 residues. The CDR3 bases are TGTGCCAGCTCACCACCAGGGAGGGGCACTGAAGCTTTCTTT. Translating it yields CASSPPGRGTEAFF.

The V and J genes are TRBV4-2 and TRBJ2-1; D unclear. CDR3 length: 16 residues. The V end lost 1 base, the J end lost 4 bases, and 14 bases lay between the germline ends. In germline, CDR1 is LGHNA, CDR2 YNFKEQ. CDR3: CASSQVGPDPYNEQFF. CDR3 nucleotides: TGTGCCAGCAGCCAAGTCGGGCCGGACCCGTACAATGAGCAGTTCTTC.

This clone is a singleton in its sample. This chain uses TRBV6-5 with TRBJ2-3, with a tentative D call TRBD2 (5 bases). The CDR3 covers 15 residues. The V gene's germline CDR1 is MNHEY and CDR2 SVGAGI. Trimming removed 6 bases from V and 3 bases from J, with 16 bases in between. The CDR3 region has the DNA TGTGCCAGCAGCTCCCACGGGGAGTCGACAGATACGCAGTATTTT. Translation: CASSSHGESTDTQYF.

V gene TRBV9 combines with J gene TRBJ2-1, with 13 bases identical to TRBD2. Losses at the gene ends were 3 bases for V and 4 bases for J; bases not matched to a gene: 13. The CDR3 contains 19 residues. The V gene's germline CDR1 is SGDLS and CDR2 YYNGEE. This chain's CDR3 is CASSAGGGATSGGYNEQFF. CDR3 nucleotide sequence: TGTGCCAGCAGCGCGGGAGGTGGAGCGACTAGCGGGGGGTACAATGAGCAGTTCTTC.

This clone was recorded only once. V usage is TRBV7-2 and J usage is TRBJ2-3; D remains unclear. The CDR3 is 15 amino acids. V lost 5 bases and J 3 bases, leaving 15 bases between the germline ends. Germline V lookup: CDR1 SGHTA, CDR2 FQGNSA. CDR3 amino acids: CASSKGRYQTDTQYF. In nucleotides, the CDR3 is TGTGCCAGCAGCAAAGGGCGCTACCAAACAGATACGCAGTATTTT.

The chain carries TRBV6-6 and TRBJ2-5; 7 bases are shared with TRBD2. Trimming at V came to 6 bases and at J to 3 bases, leaving 10 bases not matched to a gene. Germline values: CDR1 MNHNY, CDR2 SVGAGI (reference sequence). The CDR3 totals 15 residues. The CDR3 spells CASRPLSRGEETQYF. DNA of the CDR3: TGTGCCAGCAGGCCCCTAAGCCGGGGGGAAGAGACCCAGTACTTC.

A single count supports this clone. The chain employs TRBV30 and TRBJ1-1; the D is unclear. The CDR3 extends over 13 amino acids. The V and J ends lost 0 bases and 6 bases respectively, with 11 bases between them. The V gene's germline CDR1 is GTSNPN and CDR2 SVGIG (reference sequence). The CDR3 DNA reads TGTGCCTGGAGTGTACAAGGCGGGGCTGAAGCTTTCTTT. Its translation is CAWSVQGGAEAFF.

The CDR3 loop is CASSSSGTSGQETQYF. Written as DNA, the CDR3 is TGCGCCAGCTCTTCCTCCGGGACTAGCGGGCAAGAGACCCAGTACTTC. The chain carries TRBV5-1 and TRBJ2-5; 12 positions agree with TRBD2. CDR1 is SGHRS, CDR2 YFSETQ, per germline. After removal of 7 bases from V and 2 bases from J, the junction contained 9 bases not matched to a gene. This CDR3 has 16 residues.

The chain carries TRBV5-5 and TRBJ2-7, with D perhaps being TRBD1 or TRBD2 (6 bases each). The CDR3 loop spans 13 amino acids. Trimming pared 7 bases from V and 4 bases from J, leaving 15 bases between. CDR1 SGHKS and CDR2 YYEKEE come from the germline V gene (reference sequence). The CDR3 loop is CASHHGGGYEQYF. DNA for the CDR3: TGTGCCAGCCACCACGGAGGGGGGTACGAGCAGTACTTC.

The chain links TRBV25-1 to TRBJ2-5; 7 nucleotides line up with TRBD2. The V segment lost 6 bases and the J segment 5 bases; nucleotides outside the gene matches: 9. The CDR3 runs 14 residues. Germline values: CDR1 MGHDK, CDR2 SYGVNS. The CDR3 sequence is CASSGGTIRETQYF. CDR3 DNA: TGTGCCAGCAGCGGCGGGACTATACGGGAGACCCAGTACTTC.

V gene TRBV10-1 combines with J gene TRBJ1-1, with 7 nucleotides matching TRBD1. Germline V gene lookup returns CDR1 WNHNN and CDR2 SYGVQD (reference sequence). V was clipped by 4 bases and J by 4 bases; unmatched bases: 3. The CDR3 is 13 amino acids. The CDR3 loop is CASSGYRGTEAFF. In DNA, the CDR3 is TGCGCCAGCAGTGGGTACAGGGGCACTGAAGCTTTCTTT.

This chain joins TRBV7-2 and TRBJ2-3; 10 nucleotides match TRBD2. Germline V gene data show CDR1 as SGHTA and CDR2 as FQGNSA. Trimming removed 5 bases from V and 8 bases from J; junction bases left unmatched: 7. There are 14 residues in the CDR3. DNA for the CDR3: TGTGCCAGCAGCGGGACTAGCGCGGCAAGTACGCAGTATTTT. Translated: CASSGTSAASTQYF.